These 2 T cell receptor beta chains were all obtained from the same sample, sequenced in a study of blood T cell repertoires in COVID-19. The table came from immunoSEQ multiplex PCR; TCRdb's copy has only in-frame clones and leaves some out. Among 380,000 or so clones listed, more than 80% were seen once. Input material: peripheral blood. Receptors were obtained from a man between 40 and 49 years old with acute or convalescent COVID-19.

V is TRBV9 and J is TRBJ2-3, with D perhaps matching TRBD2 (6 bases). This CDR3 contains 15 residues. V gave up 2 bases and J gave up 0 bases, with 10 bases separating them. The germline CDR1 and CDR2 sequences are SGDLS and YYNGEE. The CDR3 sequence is CASSVEGLSTDTQYF. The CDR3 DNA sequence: TGTGCCAGCAGCGTGGAGGGGCTCAGCACAGATACGCAGTATTTT.

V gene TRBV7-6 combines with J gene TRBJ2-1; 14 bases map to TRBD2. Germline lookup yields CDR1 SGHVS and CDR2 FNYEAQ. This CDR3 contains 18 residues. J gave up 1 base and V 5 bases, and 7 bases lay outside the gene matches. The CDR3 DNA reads TGTGCCAGCAGCCCAGGGACTAGCGGGAGAGGTTCCTACAATGAGCAGTTCTTC. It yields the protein CASSPGTSGRGSYNEQFF.